This TCR beta chain was found in a study of T cells in Graves' hyperthyroidism and ophthalmopathy. Isolation of PBMCs was performed on approximately 10 ml fresh peripheral blood. This clonotype was observed at least ten times. Its antigen remains unidentified. Germline V gives CDR1 SGHAT, CDR2 FQNNGV. The CDR3 loop spans 13 amino acids. V was clipped by 5 bases and J by 7 bases, with 14 bases between them. TCR beta CDR3 regions were amplified from RNA transcripts. The HTBI primer set drove a first-round RT-PCR of the TCR CDR3. TCRdb fed the multiplex PCR reads into MiXCR, producing one record per CDR3 protein. This table holds 550,000 to 600,000 distinct CDR3 sequences, 15% to 20% found once. General study findings and limits: Ophthalmopathy was model-predicted a median approximately six months pre-onset.

The specimen was blood. The chain has TRBV11-2 and TRBJ1-2; maybe TRBD1 (6 bases). The sequence was obtained from a woman younger than 30 with Graves' hyperthyroidism. In DNA, the CDR3 is TGTGCCAGCAGCCCGCAGGGGTTAGGTGGCTACACCTTC. Its translation: CASSPQGLGGYTF. The variable domain in full, completed from reference TRBV11-2 and TRBJ1-2, reads EAGVAQSPRYKIIEKRQSVAFWCNPISGHATLYWYQQILGQGPKLLIQFQNNGVVDDSQLPKDRFSAERLKGVDSTLKIQPAKLEDSAVYLCASSPQGLGGYTFGSGTRLTVV.